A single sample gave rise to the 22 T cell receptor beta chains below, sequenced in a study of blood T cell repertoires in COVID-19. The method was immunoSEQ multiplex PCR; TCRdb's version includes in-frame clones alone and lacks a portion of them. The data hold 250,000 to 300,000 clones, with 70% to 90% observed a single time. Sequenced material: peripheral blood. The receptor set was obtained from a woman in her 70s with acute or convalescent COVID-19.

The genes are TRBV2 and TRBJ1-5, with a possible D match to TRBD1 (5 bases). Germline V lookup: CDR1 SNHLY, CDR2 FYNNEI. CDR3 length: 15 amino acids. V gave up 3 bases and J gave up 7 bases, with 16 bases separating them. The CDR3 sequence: CASSDIRAVTQPQHF. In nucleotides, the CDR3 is TGTGCCAGCAGTGACATCAGGGCGGTCACGCAGCCCCAGCATTTT. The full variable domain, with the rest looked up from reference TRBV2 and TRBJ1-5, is EPEVTQTPSHQVTQMGQEVILRCVPISNHLYFYWYRQILGQKVEFLVSFYNNEISEKSEIFDDQFSVERPDGSNFTLKIRSTKLEDSAMYFCASSDIRAVTQPQHFGDGTRLSIL.

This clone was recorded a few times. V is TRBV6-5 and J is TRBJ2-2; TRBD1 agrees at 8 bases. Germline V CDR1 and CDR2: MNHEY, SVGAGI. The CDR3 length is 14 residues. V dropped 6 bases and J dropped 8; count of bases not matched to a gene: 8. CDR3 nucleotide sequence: TGTGCCAGCAGGCGGCCAGGGGGCAATGGGGAGCTGTTTTTT. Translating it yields CASRRPGGNGELFF.

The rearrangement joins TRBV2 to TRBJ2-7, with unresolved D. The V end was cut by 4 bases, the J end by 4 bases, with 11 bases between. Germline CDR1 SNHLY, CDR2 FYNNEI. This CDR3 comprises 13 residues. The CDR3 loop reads CASSASGVYEQYF. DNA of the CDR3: TGTGCCAGCAGTGCGTCCGGAGTATACGAGCAGTACTTC.

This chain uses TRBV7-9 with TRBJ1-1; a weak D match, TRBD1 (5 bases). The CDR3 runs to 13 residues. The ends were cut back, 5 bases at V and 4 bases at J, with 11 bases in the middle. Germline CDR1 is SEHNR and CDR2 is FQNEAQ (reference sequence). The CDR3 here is CASSPRTPTEAFF. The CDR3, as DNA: TGTGCCAGCAGCCCAAGGACACCCACTGAAGCTTTCTTT.

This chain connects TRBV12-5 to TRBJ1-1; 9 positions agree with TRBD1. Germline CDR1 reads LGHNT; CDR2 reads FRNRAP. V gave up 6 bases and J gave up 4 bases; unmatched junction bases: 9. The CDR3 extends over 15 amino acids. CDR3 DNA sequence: TGTGCTAGTGGACTTACAGGGGGCATGGCCACTGAAGCTTTCTTT. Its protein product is CASGLTGGMATEAFF.

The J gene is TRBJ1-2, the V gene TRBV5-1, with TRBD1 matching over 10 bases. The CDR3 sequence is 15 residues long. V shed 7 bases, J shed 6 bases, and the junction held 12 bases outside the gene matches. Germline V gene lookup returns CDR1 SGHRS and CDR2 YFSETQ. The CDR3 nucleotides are TGCGCCAGCCGCCGGGACAGGGGAGTGAGGGATGGCTACACCTTC. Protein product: CASRRDRGVRDGYTF.

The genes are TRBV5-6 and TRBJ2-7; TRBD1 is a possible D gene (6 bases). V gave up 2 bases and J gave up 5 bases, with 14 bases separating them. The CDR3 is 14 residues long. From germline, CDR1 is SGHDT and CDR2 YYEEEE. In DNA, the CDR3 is TGTGCCAGCAGCTTCACAGGGATTCGCCACGAGCAGTACTTC. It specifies CASSFTGIRHEQYF.

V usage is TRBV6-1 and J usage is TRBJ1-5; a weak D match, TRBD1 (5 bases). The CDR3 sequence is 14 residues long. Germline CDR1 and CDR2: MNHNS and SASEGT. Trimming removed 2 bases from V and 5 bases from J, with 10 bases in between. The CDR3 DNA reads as TGTGCCAGCAGTGAAATGACAGCCTATCAGCCCCAGCATTTT. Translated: CASSEMTAYQPQHF.

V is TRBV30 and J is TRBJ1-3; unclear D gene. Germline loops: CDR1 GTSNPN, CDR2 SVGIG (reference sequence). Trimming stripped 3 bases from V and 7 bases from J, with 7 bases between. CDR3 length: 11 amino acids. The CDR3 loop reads CAWSVQNTIYF. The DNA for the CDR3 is TGTGCCTGGAGCGTCCAGAACACCATATATTTT.

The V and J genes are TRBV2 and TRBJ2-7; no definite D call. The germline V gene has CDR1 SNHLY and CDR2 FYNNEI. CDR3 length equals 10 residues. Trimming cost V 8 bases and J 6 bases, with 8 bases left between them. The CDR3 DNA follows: TGTGCCAGCGGTCAGTTCGAGCAGTACTTC. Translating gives CASGQFEQYF.

The CDR3, as DNA: TGTGCCAGTTCTCCCTCGACAGCTAACTATGGCTACACCTTC. Translated, it gives CASSPSTANYGYTF. V gene TRBV6-5 combines with J gene TRBJ1-2, with D maybe TRBD1 (5 bases). Germline lookup yields CDR1 MNHEY and CDR2 SVGAGI. V was shortened by 9 bases and J by 0 bases, with 14 bases between the two germline ends. The CDR3 sequence is 14 residues long.

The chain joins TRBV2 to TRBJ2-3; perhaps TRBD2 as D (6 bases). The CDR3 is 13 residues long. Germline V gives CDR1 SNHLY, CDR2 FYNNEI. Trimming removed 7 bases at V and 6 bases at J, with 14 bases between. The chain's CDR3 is CASNGGVEDTQYF. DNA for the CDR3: TGTGCCAGCAACGGCGGGGTGGAGGATACGCAGTATTTT.

The CDR3 loop reads CATSRTSAARTDTQYF. Written as DNA, the CDR3 is TGTGCCACCAGCCGGACTAGCGCCGCTCGCACAGATACGCAGTATTTT. This chain uses TRBV15 with TRBJ2-3; 9 bases are shared with TRBD2. The CDR3 has 16 amino acids. Germline V gene lookup returns CDR1 LNHNV and CDR2 YYDKDF (reference sequence). With 5 bases clipped from V and 1 base from J, the junction kept 7 bases outside the gene matches.

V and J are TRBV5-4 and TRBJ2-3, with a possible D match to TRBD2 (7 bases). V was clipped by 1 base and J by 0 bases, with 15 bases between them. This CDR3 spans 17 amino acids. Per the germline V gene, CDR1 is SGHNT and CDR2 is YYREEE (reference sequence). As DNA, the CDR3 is TGTGCCAGCAGCTTGAGGGTTGGGGGGGCTAGCACAGATACGCAGTATTTT. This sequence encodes CASSLRVGGASTDTQYF.

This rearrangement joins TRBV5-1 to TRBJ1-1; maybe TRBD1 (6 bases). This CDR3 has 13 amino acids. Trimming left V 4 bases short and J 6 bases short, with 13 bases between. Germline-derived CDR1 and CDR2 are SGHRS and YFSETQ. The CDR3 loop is CASSHTPGAEAFF. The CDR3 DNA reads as TGCGCCAGCAGCCATACACCAGGGGCTGAAGCTTTCTTT.

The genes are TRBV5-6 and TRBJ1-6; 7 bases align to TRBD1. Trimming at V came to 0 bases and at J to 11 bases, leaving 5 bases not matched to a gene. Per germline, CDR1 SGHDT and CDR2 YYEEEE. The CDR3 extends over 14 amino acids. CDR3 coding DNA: TGTGCCAGCAGCTTGGGACAGGGTATCGCACCCCTCCACTTT. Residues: CASSLGQGIAPLHF.

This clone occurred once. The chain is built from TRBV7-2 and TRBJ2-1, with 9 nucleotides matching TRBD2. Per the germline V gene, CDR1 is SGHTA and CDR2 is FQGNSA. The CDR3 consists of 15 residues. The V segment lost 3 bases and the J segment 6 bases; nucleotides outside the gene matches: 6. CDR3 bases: TGTGCCAGCAGCTTTCGGCTAGCGGGGACCAATGAGCAGTTCTTC. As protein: CASSFRLAGTNEQFF.

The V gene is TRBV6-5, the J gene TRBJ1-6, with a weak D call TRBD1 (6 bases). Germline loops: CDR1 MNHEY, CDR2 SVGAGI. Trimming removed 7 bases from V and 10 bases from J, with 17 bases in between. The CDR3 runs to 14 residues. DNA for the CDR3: TGTGCCAGCACACTAAACAGGGATTCGTCACCCCTCCACTTT. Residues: CASTLNRDSSPLHF.

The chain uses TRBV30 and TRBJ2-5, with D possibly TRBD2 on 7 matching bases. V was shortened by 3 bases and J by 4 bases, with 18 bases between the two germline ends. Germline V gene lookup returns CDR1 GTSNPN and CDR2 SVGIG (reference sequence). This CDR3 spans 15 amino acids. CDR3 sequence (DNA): TGTGCCTGGAGATATGTGGGGGGGCCGGCAGAGACCCAGTACTTC. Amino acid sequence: CAWRYVGGPAETQYF.

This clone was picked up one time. The CDR3 sequence: CASRVLVTAQYF. Here the CDR3 DNA reads TGTGCCAGCAGAGTACTAGTTACGGCGCAGTATTTT. V usage is TRBV2 and J usage is TRBJ2-3; the D gene is possibly TRBD2 (5 bases). V lost 6 bases, J lost 10 bases, and 14 bases lay in between. This CDR3 spans 12 amino acids. Germline CDR1 and CDR2: SNHLY and FYNNEI. Full variable domain (remainder filled in from reference TRBV2 and TRBJ2-3): EPEVTQTPSHQVTQMGQEVILRCVPISNHLYFYWYRQILGQKVEFLVSFYNNEISEKSEIFDDQFSVERPDGSNFTLKIRSTKLEDSAMYFCASRVLVTAQYFGPGTRLTVL.

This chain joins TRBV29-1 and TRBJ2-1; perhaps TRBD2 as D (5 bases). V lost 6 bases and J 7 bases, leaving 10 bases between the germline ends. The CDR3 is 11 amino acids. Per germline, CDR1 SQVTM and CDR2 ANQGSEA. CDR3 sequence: CSVGEGNEQFF. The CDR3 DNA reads TGCAGCGTGGGAGAGGGAAATGAGCAGTTCTTC.

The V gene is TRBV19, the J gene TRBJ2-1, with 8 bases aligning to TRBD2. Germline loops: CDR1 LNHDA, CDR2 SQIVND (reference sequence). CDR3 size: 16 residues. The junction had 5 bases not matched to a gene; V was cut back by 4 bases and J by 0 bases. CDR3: CASSTRGGYSYNEQFF. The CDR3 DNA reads TGTGCCAGTAGTACCCGGGGGGGGTACTCCTACAATGAGCAGTTCTTC.